The clone carrying this T cell receptor (beta chain) has only a few counts. This entry is derived from a study of cytomegalovirus exposure and HLA in healthy donors. Clones were sequenced by immunoSEQ multiplex PCR, and TCRdb holds only the in-frame ones, with some missing. This repertoire shows roughly 200,000 clones, more than 65% found once; its top ten account for 2.5% to 3.5%. Per germline, CDR1 SGHRS and CDR2 YFSETQ. This CDR3 region has 14 residues. V was clipped by 4 bases and J by 1 base; unmatched bases: 2. V usage is TRBV5-1 and J usage is TRBJ2-3; 8 positions agree with TRBD1. Sequencing was carried out using PBMCs. The sequence came from a woman aged 18-35 years in good health and CMV-seropositive. The DNA of the CDR3 is TGCGCCAGCAGCGTGGACAGGGGCACAGATACGCAGTATTTT. Translation gives CASSVDRGTDTQYF. Using reference TRBV5-1 and TRBJ2-3 for the parts outside the CDR3, the full variable domain is KAGVTQTPRYLIKTRGQQVTLSCSPISGHRSVSWYQQTPGQGLQFLFEYFSETQRNKGNFPGRFSGRQFSNSRSEMNVSTLELGDSALYLCASSVDRGTDTQYFGPGTRLTVL.